The rows below give T cell receptor beta chains drawn from one sample of a study of cytomegalovirus exposure and HLA in healthy donors. Method: immunoSEQ multiplex PCR; TCRdb's copy keeps in-frame clones and lacks some. The repertoire holds some 190,000 clones, with around 80% as singletons. The sample consisted of PBMCs. The receptor source for this set is a man in his forties in good health and CMV-seronegative. CDR3s include the opening cysteine and the closing phenylalanine or tryptophan. Fields, in order: J gene, clone size, V gene, D gene, CDR3 protein, CDR3 DNA. D genes are given only for firm matches. Clone size is given for some rows only: seen once, a few or many times, or a class if the clone is expanded.

>TRBJ2-1|.|TRBV5-4|TRBD2
CASSSLTSGGARNEQFF
TGTGCCAGCAGCTCCCTGACTAGCGGGGGGGCACGCAATGAGCAGTTCTTC
>TRBJ2-1|few|TRBV7-3|TRBD2
CASSLTSGGAGEQFF
TGTGCCAGCAGCTTAACTAGCGGGGGGGCCGGTGAGCAGTTCTTC
>TRBJ1-3|.|TRBV7-2|.
CASSSDSSSGNTIYF
TGTGCCAGCAGCTCCGACAGCAGCTCTGGAAACACCATATATTTT
>TRBJ1-1|.|TRBV2|.
CASSKTPNTEAFF
TGTGCCAGCAGCAAAACACCGAACACTGAAGCTTTCTTT
>TRBJ1-6|.|TRBV7-3|TRBD1
CASLQGNSPLHF
TGTGCCAGCCTACAGGGGAATTCACCCCTCCACTTT
>TRBJ1-3|.|TRBV7-2|.
CASSLLGLGNTIYF
TGTGCCAGCAGCTTACTAGGCCTAGGAAACACCATATATTTT
>TRBJ2-7|.|TRBV7-3|.
CASSLQGGSYEQYF
TGTGCCAGCAGCTTACAGGGGGGCTCCTACGAGCAGTACTTC
>TRBJ1-5|once|TRBV6-5|.
CASSLDFYSNQPQHF
TGTGCCAGCAGTTTGGACTTCTATAGCAATCAGCCCCAGCATTTT
>TRBJ2-7|.|TRBV9|TRBD1
CASSARDRGMHEQYF
TGTGCCAGCAGCGCAAGGGACAGGGGGATGCACGAGCAGTACTTC
>TRBJ2-7|.|TRBV6-1|.
CASSVFYEQYF
TGTGCCAGCAGTGTCTTTTACGAGCAGTACTTC
>TRBJ2-3|.|TRBV11-3|.
CASSFLRSTDTQYF
TGTGCCAGCAGCTTCCTGCGGAGCACAGATACGCAGTATTTT
>TRBJ2-7|.|TRBV15|TRBD1
CATSSGQEPAYEQYF
TGTGCCACCAGCAGCGGACAGGAACCAGCGTACGAGCAGTACTTC
>TRBJ2-2|.|TRBV18|.
CAIPNKGMVSTGELFF
TGTGCCATCCCCAATAAGGGGATGGTAAGCACCGGGGAGCTGTTTTTT
>TRBJ2-2|.|TRBV30|.
CAWSAALVFTGELFF
TGTGCCTGGAGCGCGGCTCTGGTCTTCACCGGGGAGCTGTTTTTT
>TRBJ1-2|.|TRBV11-3|.
CASSLGERAGDYGYTF
TGTGCCAGCAGCTTAGGCGAGAGGGCAGGGGATTATGGCTACACCTTC
>TRBJ2-5|.|TRBV4-1|TRBD1
CASSQGTGGQETQYF
TGCGCCAGCAGCCAAGGGACAGGGGGCCAAGAGACCCAGTACTTC
>TRBJ2-2|.|TRBV28|.
CASRPPLAPGNTGELFF
TGTGCCAGCAGGCCTCCTCTAGCGCCGGGAAACACCGGGGAGCTGTTTTTT
>TRBJ1-1|.|TRBV5-4|TRBD1
CASSLEGTGPLNTEAFF
TGTGCCAGCAGCTTGGAGGGGACAGGGCCGCTGAACACTGAAGCTTTCTTT
>TRBJ2-7|.|TRBV28|TRBD1
CASRRTGTYEQYF
TGTGCCAGCAGACGGACAGGAACCTACGAGCAGTACTTC
>TRBJ2-1|.|TRBV18|TRBD2
CASSPRGTSEGDEQFF
TGTGCCAGCTCACCACGGGGGACTAGCGAAGGCGATGAGCAGTTCTTC
>TRBJ2-7|.|TRBV7-9|.
CASSLVSYEQYF
TGTGCCAGCAGCTTAGTATCCTACGAGCAGTACTTC
>TRBJ1-3|.|TRBV11-3|.
CASRETGSGNTIYF
TGTGCCAGCCGAGAGACAGGCTCTGGAAACACCATATATTTT
>TRBJ2-7|.|TRBV15|.
CATSAPGTHHYEQYF
TGTGCCACCAGCGCCCCCGGGACACACCATTACGAGCAGTACTTC
>TRBJ2-1|.|TRBV28|.
CASSPSWTTRGRWEQFF
TGTGCCAGCAGTCCGTCCTGGACTACCCGAGGTCGATGGGAGCAGTTCTTC
>TRBJ1-2|.|TRBV28|TRBD1
CASYGQGKAPGYGYTF
TGTGCCAGCTACGGACAGGGTAAAGCCCCGGGGTATGGCTACACCTTC
>TRBJ2-3|.|TRBV28|.
CASALGARDTQYF
TGTGCCAGCGCCCTAGGGGCTAGGGATACGCAGTATTTT
>TRBJ2-1|.|TRBV15|TRBD1
CATETGDYNEQFF
TGTGCCACCGAAACAGGGGATTACAATGAGCAGTTCTTC
>TRBJ1-5|.|TRBV4-2|.
CASRPGAISNQPQHF
TGTGCCAGCAGACCAGGGGCGATCAGCAATCAGCCCCAGCATTTT
>TRBJ2-7|.|TRBV7-9|TRBD2
CASSLGLGGIYEQYF
TGTGCCAGCAGCTTAGGATTGGGGGGGATTTACGAGCAGTACTTC
>TRBJ2-5|once|TRBV6-5|TRBD2
CASSNSGRQETQYF
TGTGCCAGCAGTAATAGCGGGAGGCAGGAGACCCAGTACTTC
>TRBJ2-3|.|TRBV19|.
CASRDGHRLGDTQYF
TGTGCCAGCCGTGATGGACACCGCTTAGGAGATACGCAGTATTTT
>TRBJ1-2|.|TRBV7-8|TRBD1
CASSLRQGYGYTF
TGTGCCAGCAGTTTACGACAGGGGTATGGCTACACCTTC
>TRBJ2-3|.|TRBV18|.
CASSPTGVGTDTQYF
TGTGCCAGCTCACCAACGGGTGTGGGCACAGATACGCAGTATTTT
>TRBJ2-1|.|TRBV5-5|TRBD1
CASSSREGTGTYNEQFF
TGTGCCAGCAGCTCCCGCGAAGGGACAGGGACCTACAATGAGCAGTTCTTC
>TRBJ2-1|.|TRBV7-8|TRBD2
CASSLRSGGGSYNEQFF
TGTGCCAGCAGCTTGCGATCGGGGGGGGGCTCCTACAATGAGCAGTTCTTC
>TRBJ1-5|once|TRBV18|.
CASSPQTGGNQPQHF
TGTGCCAGCTCACCCCAGACAGGTGGGAATCAGCCCCAGCATTTT
>TRBJ2-5|few|TRBV30|TRBD2
CAWSVGWLAGGMETQYF
TGTGCCTGGAGTGTAGGGTGGCTAGCGGGGGGTATGGAGACCCAGTACTTC
>TRBJ2-7|.|TRBV5-1|.
CASSLGLYYEQYF
TGCGCCAGCAGCTTGGGACTTTACTACGAGCAGTACTTC
>TRBJ2-6|.|TRBV19|.
CASSPRGRSSGANVLTF
TGTGCCAGTAGTCCCCGGGGGAGATCCTCTGGGGCCAACGTCCTGACTTTC
>TRBJ1-4|.|TRBV2|.
CASRASGYNEKLFF
TGTGCCAGCCGCGCGTCGGGGTATAATGAAAAACTGTTTTTT
>TRBJ1-1|few|TRBV9|TRBD1
CASSVTGGNTEAFF
TGTGCCAGCAGCGTTACAGGGGGGAACACTGAAGCTTTCTTT
>TRBJ1-5|.|TRBV19|TRBD1
CASTGQSNQPQHF
TGTGCCAGTACGGGACAGAGCAATCAGCCCCAGCATTTT
>TRBJ1-4|.|TRBV10-1|.
CASSEAGTGSEKLFF
TGCGCCAGCAGTGAAGCGGGGACGGGGAGTGAAAAACTGTTTTTT
>TRBJ2-2|.|TRBV5-1|TRBD1
CASSLGQGTGELFF
TGCGCCAGCAGCTTGGGACAGGGGACCGGGGAGCTGTTTTTT
>TRBJ1-4|.|TRBV28|.
CASRETGRAEKLFF
TGTGCCAGCAGGGAAACAGGGAGAGCGGAAAAACTGTTTTTT
>TRBJ2-3|few|TRBV19|.
CASEGGSSTDTQYF
TGTGCCTCTGAGGGTGGATCTAGCACAGATACGCAGTATTTT
>TRBJ2-7|once|TRBV19|.
CASSPTHSYEQYF
TGTGCCAGTAGTCCCACACATTCCTACGAGCAGTACTTC
>TRBJ2-1|once|TRBV9|.
CASSQMNRGNEQFF
TGTGCCAGCAGCCAGATGAACCGGGGCAATGAGCAGTTCTTC
>TRBJ1-2|.|TRBV9|.
CASSVAPGPSFGYTF
TGTGCCAGCAGCGTAGCTCCAGGGCCTAGTTTTGGCTACACCTTC
>TRBJ2-5|.|TRBV9|.
CASSVAESLLETQYF
TGTGCCAGCAGCGTAGCCGAGTCCCTCCTCGAGACCCAGTACTTC
>TRBJ2-3|once|TRBV5-4|TRBD2
CASSPGLAGITDTQYF
TGTGCCAGCAGCCCAGGACTAGCGGGGATTACAGATACGCAGTATTTT
>TRBJ1-6|once|TRBV7-2|TRBD1
CASSLNTGANSPLHF
TGTGCCAGCAGCCTGAATACAGGGGCCAATTCACCCCTCCACTTT
>TRBJ2-1|.|TRBV7-3|TRBD2
CASSLLAARANEQFF
TGTGCCAGCAGCTTACTAGCGGCGCGCGCTAATGAGCAGTTCTTC
>TRBJ2-3|.|TRBV5-1|TRBD2
CASRRGGGASDTQYF
TGCGCCAGCAGACGAGGCGGGGGGGCCTCAGATACGCAGTATTTT
>TRBJ2-5|.|TRBV2|TRBD2
CASRATVSGGETQYF
TGTGCCAGCAGGGCGACAGTCTCGGGGGGAGAGACCCAGTACTTC
>TRBJ2-1|.|TRBV9|.
CASSPGGTTGNEQFF
TGTGCCAGCAGCCCGGGCGGGACGACGGGGAATGAGCAGTTCTTC